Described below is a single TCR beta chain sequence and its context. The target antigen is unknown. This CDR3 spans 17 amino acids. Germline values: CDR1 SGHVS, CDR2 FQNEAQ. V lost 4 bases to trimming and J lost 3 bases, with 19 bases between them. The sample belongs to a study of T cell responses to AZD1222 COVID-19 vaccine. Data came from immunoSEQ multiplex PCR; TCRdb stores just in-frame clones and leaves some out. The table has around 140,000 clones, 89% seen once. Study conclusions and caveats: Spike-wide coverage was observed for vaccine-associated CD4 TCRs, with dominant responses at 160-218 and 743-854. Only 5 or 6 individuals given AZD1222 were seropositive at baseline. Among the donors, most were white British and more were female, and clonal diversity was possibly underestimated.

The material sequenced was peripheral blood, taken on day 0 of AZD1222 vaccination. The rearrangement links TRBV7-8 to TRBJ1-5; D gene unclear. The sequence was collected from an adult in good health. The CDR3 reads CASSSKDSGILNQPQHF. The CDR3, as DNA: TGTGCCAGCAGCTCGAAGGACTCCGGGATTCTCAATCAGCCCCAGCATTTT. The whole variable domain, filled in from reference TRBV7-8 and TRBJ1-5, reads GAGVSQSPRYKVAKRGQDVALRCDPISGHVSLFWYQQALGQGPEFLTYFQNEAQLDKSGLPSDRFFAERPEGSVSTLKIQRTQQEDSAVYLCASSSKDSGILNQPQHFGDGTRLSIL.